This T cell receptor (beta chain) stems from a study of T cells in Graves' hyperthyroidism and ophthalmopathy. Diagnoses rested on clinical symptoms, serum thyroxine and TRAb, thyroid ultrasound and orbital computed tomography. Out of roughly 9.1 ml of fresh peripheral blood came the PBMCs. Deletions cut 0 bases from V and 13 bases from J, with 22 bases between. From germline, CDR1 is SGHRS and CDR2 YFSETQ. The CDR3 totals 15 residues. Template material for amplifying TCR beta CDR3 regions consisted of RNA transcripts. Researchers ran a first-round RT-PCR on the TCR CDR3 using the HTBI primer set. TCRdb called the multiplex PCR reads again in MiXCR, with one record for every CDR3 protein. The table includes 500,000 to 550,000 distinct CDR3 sequences, 15% to 20% detected once.

This receptor was obtained from a man aged 35 to 55 with Graves' ophthalmopathy. The sequenced material came from blood. The chain combines TRBV5-1 with TRBJ2-5; either TRBD1 or TRBD2 may fit D (6 bases each). The chain's CDR3 is CASSLVQGRGEARYF. CDR3 bases: TGCGCCAGCAGCTTGGTTCAGGGAAGGGGGGAGGCCCGGTACTTC.